These 21 T cell receptor beta chains share one sample of origin, sequenced in a study of a mutant IDH1 vaccine in newly diagnosed glioma. The assay was immunoSEQ multiplex PCR, and TCRdb's table has in-frame clones only and misses some. The sample yields tens of thousands of clones, 82% seen once. Time point indicated: baseline, week 1 (first vaccination visit). Indicated treatment: pre-vaccination baseline after standard-of-care therapy. Sequences were derived from PBMCs, sampled from a glioma patient treated with radiotherapy, temozolomide or both. The receptors stem from a man between 40 and 49 years old with glioma. Some clones in this sample may be carry-over from other donors' samples.

The chain combines TRBV7-8 with TRBJ1-3, with a possible D match to TRBD1 (5 bases). With 5 bases removed from V and 2 bases from J, the gap between germline ends came to 16 bases. The CDR3 runs to 16 residues. Per germline, CDR1 SGHVS and CDR2 FQNEAQ. The CDR3 DNA reads TGTGCCAGCAGCGGCCGGGACGCGACTACTGGAAACACCATATATTTT. Its protein is CASSGRDATTGNTIYF.

J is TRBJ1-4 and V is TRBV5-6; 9 bases agree with TRBD1. The ends lost 0 bases at V and 8 bases at J; junction bases unmatched: 5. The germline V gene has CDR1 SGHDT and CDR2 YYEEEE. The CDR3 is 15 residues long. Here the CDR3 reads CASSLGTGVGEKLFF. The CDR3 region has the DNA TGTGCCAGCAGCTTGGGGACAGGGGTAGGGGAAAAACTGTTTTTT.

This chain joins TRBV5-6 and TRBJ2-7; D is possibly TRBD1 (6 bases). The CDR3 extends over 16 amino acids. Germline CDR1 is SGHDT and CDR2 is YYEEEE. V lost 4 bases to trimming and J lost 1 base, with 18 bases between them. The CDR3 DNA reads as TGTGCCAGCAGCCGCTCCGGGACATATCCGTCCTACGAGCAGTACTTC. Translated, it gives CASSRSGTYPSYEQYF.

The chain uses TRBV15 and TRBJ2-7, with TRBD1 matching over 8 bases. This CDR3 comprises 13 residues. From germline, CDR1 is LNHNV and CDR2 YYDKDF (reference sequence). V was pared by 4 bases and J by 6 bases, with 5 bases of the junction left unmatched. CDR3 region: CATSIDRGREQYF. The CDR3, as DNA: TGTGCCACCAGCATAGACAGGGGCCGCGAGCAGTACTTC.

The chain couples TRBV10-3 to TRBJ1-1; no firm D call. The CDR3 is 13 amino acids. V lost 2 bases and J 1 base, leaving 5 bases between the germline ends. Germline lookup yields CDR1 ENHRY and CDR2 SYGVKD. CDR3 DNA: TGTGCCATCAGTGAGCAGAAGAACACTGAAGCTTTCTTT. It translates to CAISEQKNTEAFF.

The J gene is TRBJ1-1, the V gene TRBV5-4, with D tentatively TRBD1 (6 bases). The CDR3 loop spans 12 amino acids. The V gene lost 7 bases and the J gene lost 9 bases, with 16 bases spanning the gap. Germline-derived CDR1 and CDR2 are SGHNT and YYREEE (reference sequence). CDR3 amino acids: CASRQAGMKAFF. The CDR3 DNA reads TGTGCCAGCCGACAGGCGGGGATGAAAGCTTTCTTT.

On this clone itself: Other DNA sequences of this sample code for an identical CDR3. This chain uses TRBV4-1 with TRBJ1-4, with 8 bases aligning to TRBD1. The CDR3 runs to 14 residues. V lost 2 bases, J lost 8 bases, and 4 bases stayed unmatched. Germline CDR1 MGHRA, CDR2 YSYEKL. The CDR3 loop reads CASSQQGAGEKLFF. CDR3 nucleotides: TGCGCCAGCAGCCAACAGGGGGCCGGAGAAAAACTGTTTTTT.

The chain employs TRBV29-1 and TRBJ1-5; D uncertain. The CDR3 runs 12 residues. The germline CDR1 and CDR2 sequences are SQVTM and ANQGSEA. Trimming stripped 5 bases from V and 0 bases from J, with 5 bases between. The CDR3 loop reads CSVCDSNQPQHF. The CDR3 bases are TGCAGCGTTTGCGATAGCAATCAGCCCCAGCATTTT.

The rearrangement uses TRBV6-1 and TRBJ2-7; D is possibly TRBD1 or TRBD2 (6 bases each). The CDR3 length is 19 residues. Between the trimmed V and J ends, which lost 2 bases and 2 bases, there was a span of 25 bases. Germline values: CDR1 MNHNS, CDR2 SASEGT. In DNA form, the CDR3 reads TGTGCCAGCAGTGAATCGATCCGTCTGATAGGGGGGAACACCTACGAGCAGTACTTC. This codes for CASSESIRLIGGNTYEQYF.

The gene calls are TRBV27 and TRBJ2-1; D may be TRBD2 (5 bases). Per the germline V gene, CDR1 is MNHEY and CDR2 is SMNVEV (reference sequence). The V gene lost 3 bases and the J gene lost 8 bases, with 11 bases spanning the gap. This CDR3 comprises 13 residues. CDR3 amino acids: CASSFLVGDEQFF. CDR3 sequence (DNA): TGTGCCAGCAGTTTCCTAGTGGGAGATGAGCAGTTCTTC.

This chain links TRBV5-1 with TRBJ2-1; TRBD1 aligns across 7 bases. Trimming removed 4 bases from V and 6 bases from J; junction bases left unmatched: 7. In germline, CDR1 is SGHRS, CDR2 YFSETQ. The CDR3 runs 14 residues. The CDR3 is CASSLRQGPNEQFF. Written as DNA, the CDR3 is TGCGCCAGCAGCCTGCGACAGGGTCCCAATGAGCAGTTCTTC.

V is TRBV6-5 and J is TRBJ1-2; D might be TRBD1 (6 bases). Germline V lookup: CDR1 MNHEY, CDR2 SVGAGI. Between the trimmed V and J ends, which lost 6 bases and 7 bases, there was a span of 12 bases. The CDR3 spans 12 residues. The CDR3 is CASSPGQTGYTF. DNA of the CDR3: TGTGCCAGCAGCCCTGGACAGACTGGCTACACCTTC.

The chain combines TRBV5-1 with TRBJ2-1, with 9 bases fitting TRBD1. The V segment lost 4 bases and the J segment 3 bases; nucleotides outside the gene matches: 5. The germline CDR1 and CDR2 sequences are SGHRS and YFSETQ. The CDR3 is 15 residues long. The CDR3 region has the DNA TGCGCCAGCAGCCTACCGGGACAGGGCTACAATGAGCAGTTCTTC. It translates to CASSLPGQGYNEQFF.

The gene calls are TRBV19 and TRBJ2-3, with 11 nucleotides matching TRBD2. The germline V gene has CDR1 LNHDA and CDR2 SQIVND (reference sequence). J was trimmed by 5 bases and V by 6 bases; bases with no gene match: 13. The CDR3 covers 17 residues. CDR3 bases: TGTGCCAGTAGGGCGGGAAGACTAGCGGGGTATAGAGATACGCAGTATTTT. Amino acids: CASRAGRLAGYRDTQYF.

The J gene is TRBJ1-2, the V gene TRBV6-5; D is unclear. Looked up from germline, CDR1 is MNHEY and CDR2 is SVGAGI. Trimming took off 2 bases at V and 6 bases at J, with 10 bases between the two ends. This CDR3 region has 13 residues. The CDR3 DNA sequence: TGTGCCAGCAGTTACGGCAGGCCGAATGGCTACACCTTC. Protein product: CASSYGRPNGYTF.

The CDR3 nucleotides read TGCGCCAGCAGCTTGGACAGCAATAATTCACCCCTCCACTTT. This encodes CASSLDSNNSPLHF. The chain uses TRBV5-1 and TRBJ1-6; D is ambiguous. Germline assignment: CDR1 SGHRS and CDR2 YFSETQ. CDR3 length: 14 residues. The ends were cut back, 0 bases at V and 5 bases at J, with 6 bases in the middle.

The chain uses TRBV5-1 and TRBJ2-5; D possibly corresponds to TRBD1 (5 bases). CDR1 is SGHRS, CDR2 YFSETQ, per germline. This CDR3 contains 14 residues. The V end was cut by 1 base, the J end by 5 bases, with 12 bases between. CDR3 coding DNA: TGCGCCAGCAGCTTGACAGGTCAAGGGGAGACCCAGTACTTC. Translation gives CASSLTGQGETQYF. The variable domain in full, completed from reference TRBV5-1 and TRBJ2-5, reads KAGVTQTPRYLIKTRGQQVTLSCSPISGHRSVSWYQQTPGQGLQFLFEYFSETQRNKGNFPGRFSGRQFSNSRSEMNVSTLELGDSALYLCASSLTGQGETQYFGPGTRLLVL.

The chain recombines TRBV10-3 with TRBJ1-1; D not resolved. Germline V gene data show CDR1 as ENHRY and CDR2 as SYGVKD. The ends were cut back, 1 base at V and 1 base at J, with 4 bases in the middle. The CDR3 totals 13 residues. For the CDR3, the DNA is TGTGCCATCAGTGAGTACGAGAACACTGAAGCTTTCTTT. Translating gives CAISEYENTEAFF.

The chain has TRBV4-1 and TRBJ1-5; 10 nucleotides agree with TRBD1. V lost 3 bases to trimming and J lost 7 bases; unmatched junction nucleotides: 6. This CDR3 has 15 amino acids. From germline, CDR1 is MGHRA and CDR2 YSYEKL. CDR3 sequence: CASSQSTGGGQPQHF. The CDR3 nucleotides are TGCGCCAGCAGCCAGTCGACAGGGGGCGGACAGCCCCAGCATTTT.

The chain employs TRBV5-1 and TRBJ2-2; 9 nucleotides agree with TRBD1. From germline, CDR1 is SGHRS and CDR2 YFSETQ. The J segment lost 5 bases and the V segment lost 4 bases, leaving 3 bases of the junction unmatched. The CDR3 runs 14 residues. Written as DNA, the CDR3 is TGCGCCAGCAGCGAGGGACAGGGTACCGGGGAGCTGTTTTTT. Translated: CASSEGQGTGELFF.

This chain connects TRBV6-5 to TRBJ2-1; possible D gene TRBD2, 6 bases. The CDR3 consists of 13 residues. The germline V gene has CDR1 MNHEY and CDR2 SVGAGI. V shed 9 bases and J shed 7 bases, with 16 bases lying between them. This CDR3 is CASKTLGGNEQFF. CDR3 bases: TGTGCCAGTAAGACCTTGGGGGGTAATGAGCAGTTCTTC.